The sequence of this T cell receptor (beta chain) was determined in a study of brain metastases from non-small cell lung cancer. The repertoire was sequenced with immunoSEQ multiplex PCR; TCRdb's copy has only in-frame clones and lacks some. Of almost 4,500 clones listed, around four fifths are singletons. The receptor's source is a donor at least 40 years old with non-small cell lung cancer. Sequencing used tumor-adjacent normal tissue.

Written as DNA, the CDR3 is TGTGCCAGCAGCTTGGGACTAGCGAGTTACGAGCAGTACTTC. Translated: CASSLGLASYEQYF. The V gene is TRBV7-2, the J gene TRBJ2-7, with 10 bases fitting TRBD2. Germline V CDR1 and CDR2: SGHTA, FQGNSA. The CDR3 spans 14 residues. With V trimmed by 3 bases and J by 4 bases, 3 bases remained unmatched.